These 18 T cell receptor beta chains were all obtained from the same sample, sequenced in a study of blood T cells in healthy people across ages. Then a second PCR, running roughly 6 to 11 cycles, was carried out with a sample-barcoded 5' primer and a J-beta primer mix. TCRdb recomputed calls from the 5' RACE reads with MiXCR, one row per CDR3 protein. Of 790,000 or so distinct CDR3 sequences in the sample, about 42% are singletons; the top ten hold less than 20%. Material: blood. The source is a man older than 75 in good health.

This clonotype was seen a handful of times. The V call is TRBV6-6, the J call TRBJ1-2, with 8 nucleotides matching TRBD1. The germline gives CDR1 MNHNY, CDR2 SVGAGI (reference sequence). Trimming removed 6 bases from V and 7 bases from J; junction bases left unmatched: 7. This CDR3 has 13 residues. Here the CDR3 DNA reads TGTGCCAGCAGCCCGGACAGGGACAGTGGCTACACCTTC. This codes for CASSPDRDSGYTF.

The rearrangement links TRBV5-1 to TRBJ2-5, with 10 bases matching TRBD2. The CDR3 contains 18 residues. The V gene end was trimmed by 2 bases and the J gene end by 11 bases; junction bases not matched to a gene: 21. Germline V lookup: CDR1 SGHRS, CDR2 YFSETQ. The CDR3 bases are TGCGCCAGCAGCTTAAATCCGGGACTAGCGCCTAACTACAATGAGCAGTACTTC. It codes for CASSLNPGLAPNYNEQYF.

The chain employs TRBV6-2 or TRBV6-3 and TRBJ2-3; D is perhaps TRBD1 or TRBD2 (6 bases each). The CDR3 totals 17 residues. Germline values: CDR1 MNHEY, CDR2 SVGEGT. Trimming removed 5 bases at V and 6 bases at J, with 24 bases between. CDR3: CASSVNSGTREWDTQYF. The DNA of the CDR3 is TGTGCCAGCAGTGTGAACTCCGGGACACGGGAGTGGGATACGCAGTATTTT.

The chain is built from TRBV20-1 and TRBJ2-6; D unclear. CDR1 and CDR2 (germline): DFQATT, SNEGSKA (reference sequence). Trimming took 6 bases from V and 0 from J, leaving 9 bases between them. CDR3 size: 14 residues. CDR3: CSANPASGANVLTF. The CDR3 nucleotides are TGCAGTGCAAATCCGGCCTCTGGGGCCAACGTCCTGACTTTC.

The chain employs TRBV12-3 or TRBV12-4 and TRBJ2-1, with 10 bases lining up with TRBD1. V lost 3 bases, J lost 10 bases, and 6 bases stayed unmatched. The CDR3 consists of 14 residues. The CDR3 spells CASSFGTGVGEQFF. The CDR3 DNA is TGTGCCAGCAGTTTCGGGACAGGGGTGGGGGAGCAGTTCTTC.

This clonotype turned up a few times. This CDR3 is CSVSGTGFNEQFF. As DNA, the CDR3 is TGCAGCGTTTCCGGGACAGGGTTCAATGAGCAGTTCTTC. The V and J genes are TRBV29-1 and TRBJ2-1, with 9 positions matching TRBD1. V shed 5 bases, J shed 6 bases, and the junction held 5 bases outside the gene matches. Germline loops: CDR1 SQVTM, CDR2 ANQGSEA. The CDR3 is made up of 13 amino acids.

With regard to this clonotype: This could be a read error, since a much larger clone is one nucleotide away. The chain recombines TRBV20-1 with TRBJ2-1; D is uncertain. Per germline, CDR1 DFQATT and CDR2 SNEGSKA (reference sequence). V lost 5 bases and J lost 9, with 17 bases in between. This CDR3 is built from 13 residues. The CDR3 is CSALYRLGSEQFF. As DNA, the CDR3 is TGCAGTGCTCTCTACCGACTGGGAAGTGAGCAGTTCTTC.

Only a few counts were recorded for this clonotype. V and J are TRBV12-3 or TRBV12-4 and TRBJ2-1; D gene unclear. V lost 3 bases to trimming and J lost 9 bases, with 9 bases between them. This CDR3 contains 12 residues. CDR3 region: CASSFGVREQFF. The CDR3 nucleotides read TGTGCCAGCAGTTTCGGTGTGCGTGAGCAGTTCTTC.

The chain links TRBV21-1 to TRBJ1-1; the table's D call, TRBD1, was not checked against the DNA. TRBV21-1 is listed as a pseudogene. The CDR3 extends over 17 amino acids. The CDR3 DNA follows: TGTGCCAGCAGCAAAGGGCGTCGAAGTCCCCCGGGAACTGAAACTTTCTTT. This sequence encodes CASSKGRRSPPGTETFF.

About this clonotype: This may be a read error: a much more frequent sequence differs by one nucleotide. A read error is likely, as this CDR3 ends without the conserved phenylalanine or tryptophan. This sequence joins TRBV9 and TRBJ2-1; TRBD2 agrees at 10 bases. The CDR3 covers 14 residues. J lost 6 bases, V lost 2 bases, and 2 bases had no gene match. The germline gives CDR1 SGDLS, CDR2 YYNGEE. As DNA, the CDR3 is TGTGCCAGCAGCGTTACTAGCGGGACCAATGAGCAGTTCTTA. It translates to CASSVTSGTNEQFL.

This CDR3 reads CASSLGLGRGVEQYF. In nucleotides, the CDR3 is TGTGCCAGCAGTTTAGGCCTGGGCAGGGGCGTCGAGCAGTACTTC. This chain joins TRBV12-3 or TRBV12-4 and TRBJ2-7, with D tentatively TRBD1 (6 bases). There are 15 residues in the CDR3. V was pared by 1 base and J by 6 bases, with 16 bases between.

The chain employs TRBV25-1 and TRBJ2-5; 15 nucleotides align to TRBD2. The end of the DNA fits TRBJ2-7 better, so the J call may be wrong. There are 17 residues in the CDR3. Germline loops: CDR1 MGHDK, CDR2 SYGVNS. The CDR3 DNA reads TGTGCCAGCAGTTCCCCGGGACTAGCGGGAGGTAGCCACGAGCAGTACTTC. Amino acids: CASSSPGLAGGSHEQYF.

This rearrangement joins TRBV15 to TRBJ2-3, with D hard to call. Germline assignment: CDR1 LNHNV and CDR2 YYDKDF (reference sequence). V gave up 0 bases and J gave up 5 bases, with 6 bases separating them. There are 13 residues in the CDR3. CDR3 DNA: TGTGCCACCAGCAGAGACTTTTTAGATACGCAGTATTTT. The encoded protein is CATSRDFLDTQYF. Full variable domain (missing parts from reference TRBV15 and TRBJ2-3): DAMVIQNPRYQVTQFGKPVTLSCSQTLNHNVMYWYQQKSSQAPKLLFHYYDKDFNNEADTPDNFQSRRPNTSFCFLDIRSPGLGDTAMYLCATSRDFLDTQYFGPGTRLTVL.

The J gene is TRBJ2-2, the V gene TRBV6-6; D is uncertain. This CDR3 has 14 amino acids. Germline assignment: CDR1 MNHNY and CDR2 SVGAGI (reference sequence). The V end lost 5 bases, the J end lost 4 bases, and 11 bases lay between the germline ends. The CDR3 spells CASSDQTSTGELFF. The CDR3 nucleotides are TGTGCCAGCAGTGATCAGACCTCCACCGGGGAGCTGTTTTTT.

The chain employs TRBV6-6 and TRBJ1-1; TRBD1 matches 8 bases. This CDR3 is 17 amino acids long. The germline CDR1 and CDR2 sequences are MNHNY and SVGAGI (reference sequence). V gave up 6 bases and J gave up 2 bases; unmatched junction bases: 14. The CDR3 region has the DNA TGTGCCAGCAGCCGGGGCAGGGGGCCCCAAAGTAACACTGAAGCTTTCTTT. It translates to CASSRGRGPQSNTEAFF.

The chain uses TRBV6-1 and TRBJ2-7; 10 bases map to TRBD2. CDR1 is MNHNS and CDR2 is SASEGT in the germline V gene. The CDR3 runs 17 residues. Losses at the gene ends were 1 base for V and 7 bases for J; bases not matched to a gene: 13. CDR3: CASSEDLAGVSGNEQYF. CDR3 in DNA: TGTGCCAGCAGTGAAGACCTAGCGGGAGTTTCGGGGAATGAGCAGTACTTC.

The gene calls are TRBV6-5 and TRBJ1-1; weak D call: TRBD1 (5 bases). The CDR3 length is 14 residues. The V and J ends lost 3 bases and 1 base respectively, with 9 bases between them. The germline V gene encodes CDR1 MNHEY and CDR2 SVGAGI. DNA of the CDR3: TGTGCCAGCAGTTATGACAGCAGGAACACTGAAGCTTTCTTT. Protein product: CASSYDSRNTEAFF.

Notes on this clonotype: One end of the junction varies from germline; a read error may be responsible. This chain links TRBV12-3 or TRBV12-4 with TRBJ2-1; 11 nucleotides match TRBD2. This CDR3 comprises 14 residues. The CDR3 spells CASSVAGGQNEQFF. CDR3 coding DNA: TGTGCCAGCAGTGTAGCGGGAGGGCAAAATGAGCAGTTCTTC.